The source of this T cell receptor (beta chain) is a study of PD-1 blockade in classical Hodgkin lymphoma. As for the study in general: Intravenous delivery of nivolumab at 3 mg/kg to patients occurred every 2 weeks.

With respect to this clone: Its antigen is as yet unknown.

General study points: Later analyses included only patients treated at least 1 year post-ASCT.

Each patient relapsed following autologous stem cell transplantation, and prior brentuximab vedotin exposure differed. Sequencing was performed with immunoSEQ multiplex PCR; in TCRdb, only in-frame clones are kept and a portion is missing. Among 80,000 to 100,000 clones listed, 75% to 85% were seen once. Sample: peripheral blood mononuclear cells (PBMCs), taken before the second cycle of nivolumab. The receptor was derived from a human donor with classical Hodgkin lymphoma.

CDR3 loop: CASSLYGTSGASSTDTQYF. In DNA, the CDR3 is TGTGCCAGCAGCTTATATGGGACTAGCGGGGCCTCGTCCACAGATACGCAGTATTTT. V usage is TRBV7-9 and J usage is TRBJ2-3; 13 bases map to TRBD2. CDR1 is SEHNR and CDR2 is FQNEAQ in the germline V gene (reference sequence). CDR3 size: 19 residues. With V trimmed by 2 bases and J by 2 bases, 10 bases remained unmatched.